This record covers a single TCR beta chain. This clone was recorded once. This receptor's antigen is unknown. No qualities accompany the bases; no much larger clone lies one base away. The cohort comprised 666 healthy bone marrow donors. Cohort members were all nominally healthy when sampled, although unrecorded immune exposures were likely present. The donor was CMV seronegative and belonged to the group of over 350 seronegative cohort members. Each donor provided a peripheral blood sample, and peripheral blood mononuclear cells were used for TCR beta sequencing. Genomic DNA extraction from the blood cell samples was performed with the Qiagen DNeasy Blood Extraction Kit. The sample originates from a study of cytomegalovirus exposure and HLA in healthy donors (dated by TCRdb to 2015 to 2018). In the study overall: In an earlier analysis of about 560 of the donors, around 300 Gb of sequence data and approximately 120 million unique TCR beta sequences from 150 million to 200 million T cells were reported. Among roughly 400 genotyped donors of the cohort, an average of around 220,000 unique TCR beta nucleotide sequences was sequenced per donor, of which roughly 17% were non-productive. A later analysis re-analyzed previously published TCR beta repertoires from 666 donors and added high-resolution HLA genotyping to study TCR occurrence patterns. About 5 DR-DQ haplotypes were handled as single units for association and clustering, since linkage in the cohort was strong. The study was designed to test whether signatures of past pathogen exposure could be identified by cataloging public T cell receptors. A separate validation cohort of 90 to 150 different subjects was used in addition to the approximately 640-subject first cohort. In an earlier analysis of roughly 600 of the donors, high-throughput TCR beta sequencing was used to judge whether each TCR beta V gene segment behaved as functional or pseudogenic. The number of donors typed differed by locus, with 629-630 for A, B, C, DRB1 and DQB1, roughly 520 for DQA1, 606 for DPA1, and about 450 for DPB1. Rather than using new phenotypic data, the later analysis identified candidate immune exposures from TCR beta sequences and from how often those sequences occurred across donors. The study profiled the T cell repertoires of under 850 subjects by immunosequencing and related them to cytomegalovirus serostatus. A later genetic analysis used genome-wide SNP genotypes for about 65% of the 666 donors, treating that subset as a discovery cohort. An early release covering about 600 HLA-typed donors comprised approximately 300 gigabases of sequencing data and tens of millions of unique TCR sequences. Both class I and class II loci were covered by HLA typing, at four-digit resolution. Every repertoire in the discovery cohort had been generated on one and the same sequencing platform. Of the roughly 400 genotyped donors, less than 90% were placed in the genetic ancestry cluster associated with self-reported Caucasian donors. Donor age, sex, ethnicity and CMV serostatus were compiled alongside the repertoire data. To predict cytomegalovirus infection status, the study brought together high-throughput TCR immunosequencing, statistical association of individual TCRs with disease status, and machine learning.

Cut back by 2 bases and 3 bases, the V and J ends lie 7 bases apart. Measured from the cysteine to the phenylalanine, the CDR3 is 13 residues long. CDR3 DNA only is kept here, 39 bases in frame from base 1. The germline V gene sets CDR1 to SGHTA and CDR2 to FQGNSA. Preparation of the library involved the immunoSEQ multiplex PCR assay. For the multiplex PCR, a mixture combining 60 forward primers for TCR Vbeta segments and 13 reverse primers for TCR Jbeta segments was used. Amplification of the CDR3 region of rearranged TCR beta genes was performed with a multiplex PCR assay on genomic DNA. The Illumina HiSeq System was used to sequence the amplified TCR beta libraries as 87-base-pair reads. The paper's data handling went like this. A later analysis counted approximately 76 million unique TCR beta chains across the 690 or so repertoires, and 10 million to 12 million of these chains were shared by at least two donors. Raw reads were error-corrected and collapsed into unique sequences by a nearest-neighbor algorithm in which closely related sequences were merged to remove PCR and sequencing errors. CDR3 sequences were aligned to IMGT reference sequences to assign V, D and J gene segments. For a sequence to be retained, at least a six-nucleotide match to both a V gene segment and a J gene segment was required. Rearrangements were classified as productive when the CDR3 lacked stop codons and remained in frame with V and J, and all other rearrangements were classified as non-productive. Following IMGT convention, CDR3 was defined as the stretch from the second conserved V-encoded cysteine up to the conserved J-encoded phenylalanine. The earlier analysis of roughly 590 of the donors excluded any sequence lacking an unambiguous match to a single V gene segment. In an earlier analysis of 587 of the donors, V segments were called functional above 56.7% productive rearrangements and were called segregating when the between-donor standard deviation exceeded 5%. A statistical classification framework was built to diagnose cytomegalovirus status from the catalog of TCR beta chain sequences. A later analysis assigned V and J genes by comparing TCR nucleotide sequences with IMGT/GENE-DB human TR gene sequences. Using the TCRdist pipeline, a later analysis assigned CDR3 sequences along with most-parsimonious VDJ recombination scenarios. In a later analysis, each TCR beta chain was defined by its CDR3 amino acid sequence together with its V-gene family, and reads lacking a unique V-gene family were excluded. In a later analysis, 450 to 600 highly shared, low-generation-probability nucleotide sequences were removed to address suspected cross-contamination and a sequencing artifact. In a later analysis, a clonal expansion index was calculated for each public chain from normalized within-repertoire ranks of inferred template counts. In a later analysis, generation probabilities were computed with a VDJ recombination model fitted to out-of-frame rearrangements, and the resulting probabilities were checked against IGoR. In a later analysis, hypergeometric tests were used to score TCR-TCR, TCR-HLA and TCR-CMV co-occurrence, with a repertoire-size bias correction applied to TCR pairs. In a later analysis, false discovery rates were estimated by permuting HLA or CMV assignments 20 times. In a later analysis, co-occurring TCRs were grouped using DBSCAN, with TCRdist sequence similarity added in when clustering inside HLA-allele-positive subsets. Repertoires with fewer than 30,000 or more than 120,000 public chains, plus five repertoires with anomalous nucleotide sharing, were excluded from co-occurrence clustering. TCRdb obtained this table from immuneACCESS and retained in-frame rearrangements with V and J assigned. These tables miss some clones; where compared with another copy, unresolved V genes account for less than half of the shortfall, and the remainder is unexplained. The V and J calls and the clone size are those of that table, but D and trimming were determined from the DNA. The sample contains around 210,000 clones, 70% to 80% of them found a single time. Of the sample, less than 3.5% falls within the top ten clones.

Overall results and qualifications from the work: The study gave a list of 150 to 200 TCR beta chains associated with cytomegalovirus. A later analysis found that HLA-associated TCR beta chains were more clonally expanded and had lower generation probabilities than equally common non-associated chains. Most TCR sequences were seen in very few donors, while some public TCRs were found in many individuals. CMV serostatus was the only immune exposure information available for the cohort. In a later analysis, TCR association rates were found to vary across HLA loci, with the most associated TCRs seen for DRB1 alleles and the fewest for HLA-C alleles. A later analysis associated 15,000 to 20,000 TCR beta sequences with specific HLA alleles at a false discovery rate of 0.05. In a later genetic analysis, a missense DCLRE1C variant was associated with V-gene and J-gene trimming of TCR beta chains, and the association was replicated in an independent cohort. Linkage disequilibrium might explain the correlated functional status among segregating V segments, but an unknown experimental factor could not be ruled out. An earlier analysis of roughly 570 of the donors showed that most TCR beta V segments appeared in productive rearrangements either about 87% or about 30% of the time, which broadly matched IMGT annotations. The presence/absence analyses assumed that sequencing depth was roughly uniform across donors, and that assumption may not be true. This cohort had only TCR beta chains sequenced, and the lack of alpha or paired-chain data limited which features could be detected. According to a later analysis, parvovirus B19, influenza, CMV and Epstein-Barr virus appeared linked to several top co-occurrence clusters. Assigning TCR associations to individual alleles was difficult when HLA alleles, especially DR and DQ, strongly co-occurred. A cluster of highly shared sequence variants was judged likely to be a technical artifact of the sequencing pipeline. It was suggested by the authors that the approach could potentially be generalized to other disease states and immunological phenotypes. Because the 87-base-pair reads could not distinguish some IMGT-functional V segments, including TRBV6-2 and TRBV6-3, those segments were excluded. In a later analysis, most CMV-associated TCR beta chains were found to appear HLA-restricted, with HLA associations seemingly driven largely by CMV exposure. Three of the identified cytomegalovirus-associated TCR beta chains were confirmed in vitro to be specific for cytomegalovirus antigens. The classifier was reported to diagnose cytomegalovirus status with high specificity and sensitivity in both the original and validation cohorts. A further reported finding was that TCR beta sequences accurately predicted the HLA-A and HLA-B alleles for most subjects in the first cohort. Because HLA typing was unavailable for some donors at each locus, only the typed subset was used in association tests. Because counts were too low, fewer than 20 rarely observed V segments, including chromosome 9 orphons, were excluded from the earlier analysis of some 590 of the donors. A later genetic analysis reported fewer N-insertions in productive TCRs among donors in an Asian-associated ancestry cluster than the approximately 700-donor mean.

Material: PBMCs. This receptor chain uses TRBV7-2 and TRBJ2-5; TRBD2 is a weak D gene call, 5 bases matching. This receptor was identified in a woman in her twenties or thirties in good health and CMV-seronegative. The CDR3 has the sequence CASSLRGKETQYF. DNA sequence: TGTGCCAGCAGCTTAAGAGGGAAAGAGACCCAGTACTTC.